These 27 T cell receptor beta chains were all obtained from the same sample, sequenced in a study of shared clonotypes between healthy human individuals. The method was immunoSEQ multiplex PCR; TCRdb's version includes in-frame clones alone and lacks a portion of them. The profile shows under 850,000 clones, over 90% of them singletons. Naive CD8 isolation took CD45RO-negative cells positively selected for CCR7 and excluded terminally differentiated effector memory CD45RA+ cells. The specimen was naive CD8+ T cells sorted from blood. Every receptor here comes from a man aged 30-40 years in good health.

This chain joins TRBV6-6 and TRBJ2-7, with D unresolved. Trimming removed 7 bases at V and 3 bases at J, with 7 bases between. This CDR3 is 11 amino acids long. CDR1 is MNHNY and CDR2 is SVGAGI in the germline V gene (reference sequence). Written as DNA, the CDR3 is TGTGCCAGCACTTGGGACTACGAGCAGTACTTC. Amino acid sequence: CASTWDYEQYF.

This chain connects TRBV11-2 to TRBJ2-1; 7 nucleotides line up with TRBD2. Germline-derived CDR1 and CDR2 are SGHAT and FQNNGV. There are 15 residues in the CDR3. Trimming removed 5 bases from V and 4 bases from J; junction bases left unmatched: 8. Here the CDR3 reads CASSKWEGQYNEQFF. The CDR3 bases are TGTGCCAGCAGCAAGTGGGAGGGGCAGTACAATGAGCAGTTCTTC.

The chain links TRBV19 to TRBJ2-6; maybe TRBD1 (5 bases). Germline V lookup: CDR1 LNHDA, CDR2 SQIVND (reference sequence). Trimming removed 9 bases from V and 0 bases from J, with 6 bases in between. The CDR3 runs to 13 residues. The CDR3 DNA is TGTGCCAGCGACAGCTCTGGGGCCAACGTCCTGACTTTC. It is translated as CASDSSGANVLTF. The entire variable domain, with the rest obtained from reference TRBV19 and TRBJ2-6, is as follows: DGGITQSPKYLFRKEGQNVTLSCEQNLNHDAMYWYRQDPGQGLRLIYYSQIVNDFQKGDIAEGYSVSREKKESFPLTVTSAQKNPTAFYLCASDSSGANVLTFGAGSRLTVL.

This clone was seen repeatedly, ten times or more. This chain's CDR3 is CASSQDTGTGGYEQYF. The CDR3 bases are TGCGCCAGCAGCCAAGATACGGGGACAGGGGGCTACGAGCAGTACTTC. The chain links TRBV4-3 to TRBJ2-7, with 11 bases identical to TRBD1. The CDR3 is 16 residues long. The trim removed 0 bases at V and 3 bases at J, leaving 4 bases unmatched. Germline V gene lookup returns CDR1 LGHNA and CDR2 YSLEER.

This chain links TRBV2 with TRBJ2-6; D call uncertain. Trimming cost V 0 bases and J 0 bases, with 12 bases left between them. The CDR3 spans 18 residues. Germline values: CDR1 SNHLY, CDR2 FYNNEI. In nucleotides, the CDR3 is TGTGCCAGCAGTGAAGCGCGGAGCAGTCTCTCTGGGGCCAACGTCCTGACTTTC. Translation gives CASSEARSSLSGANVLTF.

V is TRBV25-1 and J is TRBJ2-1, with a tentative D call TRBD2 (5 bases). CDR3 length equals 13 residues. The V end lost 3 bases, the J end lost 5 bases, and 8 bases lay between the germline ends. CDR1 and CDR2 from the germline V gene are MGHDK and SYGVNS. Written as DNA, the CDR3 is TGTGCCAGCAGTGACGGGATCCACAATGAGCAGTTCTTC. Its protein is CASSDGIHNEQFF.

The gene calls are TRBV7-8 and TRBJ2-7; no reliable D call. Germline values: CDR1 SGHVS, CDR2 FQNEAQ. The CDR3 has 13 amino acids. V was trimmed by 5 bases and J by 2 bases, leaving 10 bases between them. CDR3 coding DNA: TGTGCCAGCAGCCCCGGAACGCCCTACGAGCAGTACTTC. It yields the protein CASSPGTPYEQYF.

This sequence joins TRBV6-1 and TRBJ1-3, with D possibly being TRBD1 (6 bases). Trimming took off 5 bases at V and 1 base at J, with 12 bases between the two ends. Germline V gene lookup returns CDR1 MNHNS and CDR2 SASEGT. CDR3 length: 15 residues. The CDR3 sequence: CASSPERGSGNTIYF. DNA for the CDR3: TGTGCCAGCAGTCCAGAGAGGGGGTCTGGAAACACCATATATTTT.

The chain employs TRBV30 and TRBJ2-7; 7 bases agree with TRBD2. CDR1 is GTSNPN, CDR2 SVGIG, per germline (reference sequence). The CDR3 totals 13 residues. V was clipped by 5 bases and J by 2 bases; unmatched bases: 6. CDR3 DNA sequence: TGTGCCTGGCGGAGCGGGATTACCTACGAGCAGTACTTC. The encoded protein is CAWRSGITYEQYF.

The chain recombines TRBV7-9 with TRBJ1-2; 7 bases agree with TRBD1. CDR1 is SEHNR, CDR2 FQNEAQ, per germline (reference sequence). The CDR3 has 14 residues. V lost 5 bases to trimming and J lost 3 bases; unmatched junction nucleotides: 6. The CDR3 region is CASSRAQGHYGYTF. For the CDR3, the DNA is TGTGCCAGCAGCCGGGCACAGGGGCACTATGGCTACACCTTC.

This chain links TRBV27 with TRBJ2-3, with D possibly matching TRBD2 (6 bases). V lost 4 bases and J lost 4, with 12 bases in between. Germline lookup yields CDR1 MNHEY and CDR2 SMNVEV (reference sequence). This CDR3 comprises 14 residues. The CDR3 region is CASSYLGSPDTQYF. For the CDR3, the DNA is TGTGCCAGCAGTTACCTCGGGAGCCCAGATACGCAGTATTTT.

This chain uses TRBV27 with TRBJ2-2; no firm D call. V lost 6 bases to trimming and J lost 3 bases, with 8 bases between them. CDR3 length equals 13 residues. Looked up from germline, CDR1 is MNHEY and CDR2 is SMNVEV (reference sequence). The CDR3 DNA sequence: TGTGCCAGCAGACCCGGTTACACCGGGGAGCTGTTTTTT. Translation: CASRPGYTGELFF.

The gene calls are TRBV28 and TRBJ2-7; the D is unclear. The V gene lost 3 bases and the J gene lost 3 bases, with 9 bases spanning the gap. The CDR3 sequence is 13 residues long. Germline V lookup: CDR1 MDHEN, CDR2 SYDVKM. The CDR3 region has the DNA TGTGCCAGCAGTTTTTCCAAACTCTACGAGCAGTACTTC. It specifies CASSFSKLYEQYF.

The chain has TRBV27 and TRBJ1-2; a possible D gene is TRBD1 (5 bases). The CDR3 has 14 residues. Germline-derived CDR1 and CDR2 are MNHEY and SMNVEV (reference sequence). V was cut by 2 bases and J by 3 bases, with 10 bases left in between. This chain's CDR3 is CASSLGGSYYGYTF. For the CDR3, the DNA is TGTGCCAGCAGTTTAGGGGGATCTTACTATGGCTACACCTTC.

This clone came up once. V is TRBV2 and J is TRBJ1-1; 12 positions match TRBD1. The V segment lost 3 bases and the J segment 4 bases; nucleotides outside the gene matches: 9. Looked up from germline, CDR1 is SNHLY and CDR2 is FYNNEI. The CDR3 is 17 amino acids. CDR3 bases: TGTGCCAGCAGTGACAACGTAGGGACAGGGGGCTTCACTGAAGCTTTCTTT. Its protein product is CASSDNVGTGGFTEAFF.

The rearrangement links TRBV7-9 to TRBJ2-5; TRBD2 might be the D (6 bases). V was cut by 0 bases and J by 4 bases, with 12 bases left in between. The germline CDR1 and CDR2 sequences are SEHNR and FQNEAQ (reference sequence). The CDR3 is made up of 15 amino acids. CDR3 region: CASSLAQRRGETQYF. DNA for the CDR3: TGTGCCAGCAGCTTAGCACAGCGGAGGGGAGAGACCCAGTACTTC.

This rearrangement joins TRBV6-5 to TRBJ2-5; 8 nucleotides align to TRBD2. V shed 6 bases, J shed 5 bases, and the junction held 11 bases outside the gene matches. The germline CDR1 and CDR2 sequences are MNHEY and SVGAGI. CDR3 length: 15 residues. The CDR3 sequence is CASSRRTGGRETQYF. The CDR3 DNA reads TGTGCCAGCAGCCGTCGTACGGGAGGGAGGGAGACCCAGTACTTC.

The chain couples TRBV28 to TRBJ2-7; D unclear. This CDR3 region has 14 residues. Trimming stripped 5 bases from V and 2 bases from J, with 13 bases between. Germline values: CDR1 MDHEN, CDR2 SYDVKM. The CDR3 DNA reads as TGTGCCAGCAGTGTCGACACTTTCACCTACGAGCAGTACTTC. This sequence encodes CASSVDTFTYEQYF.

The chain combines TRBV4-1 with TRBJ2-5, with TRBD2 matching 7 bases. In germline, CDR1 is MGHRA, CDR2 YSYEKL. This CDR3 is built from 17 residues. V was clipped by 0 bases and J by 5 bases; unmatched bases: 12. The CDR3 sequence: CASSQERELFHAETQYF. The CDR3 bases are TGCGCCAGCAGCCAAGAGCGGGAGCTATTCCATGCGGAGACCCAGTACTTC.

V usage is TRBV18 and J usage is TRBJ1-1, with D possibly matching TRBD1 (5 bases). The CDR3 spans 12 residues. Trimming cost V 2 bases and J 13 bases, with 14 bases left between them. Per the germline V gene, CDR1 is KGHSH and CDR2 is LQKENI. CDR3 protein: CASSPEGVLSFF. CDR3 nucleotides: TGTGCCAGCTCACCAGAAGGGGTCCTGAGTTTCTTT.

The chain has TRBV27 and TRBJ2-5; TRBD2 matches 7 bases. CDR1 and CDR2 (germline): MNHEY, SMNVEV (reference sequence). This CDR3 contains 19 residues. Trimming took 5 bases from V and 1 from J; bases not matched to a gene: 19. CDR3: CASSPLNWDGASGQETQYF. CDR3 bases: TGTGCCAGCAGTCCGCTAAACTGGGATGGGGCTAGCGGCCAAGAGACCCAGTACTTC.

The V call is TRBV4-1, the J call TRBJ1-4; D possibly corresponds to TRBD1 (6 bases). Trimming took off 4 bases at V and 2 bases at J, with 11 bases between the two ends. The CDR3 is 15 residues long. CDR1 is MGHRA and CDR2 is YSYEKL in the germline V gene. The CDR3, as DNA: TGCGCCAGCAGCCGACCAGGGGCGACTAATGAAAAACTGTTTTTT. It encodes CASSRPGATNEKLFF.

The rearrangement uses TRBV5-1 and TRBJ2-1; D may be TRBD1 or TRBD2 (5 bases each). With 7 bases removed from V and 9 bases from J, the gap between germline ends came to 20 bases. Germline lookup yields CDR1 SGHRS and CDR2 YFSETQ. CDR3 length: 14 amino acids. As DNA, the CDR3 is TGCGCCAGCCGACTGGGGACGGCGTCCGGTGAGCAGTTCTTC. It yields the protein CASRLGTASGEQFF.

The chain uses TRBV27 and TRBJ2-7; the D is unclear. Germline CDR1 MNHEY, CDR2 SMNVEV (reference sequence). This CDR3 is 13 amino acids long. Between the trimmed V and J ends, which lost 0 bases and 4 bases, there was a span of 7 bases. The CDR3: CASSLSTVYEQYF. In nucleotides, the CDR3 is TGTGCCAGCAGTTTATCCACAGTGTACGAGCAGTACTTC.

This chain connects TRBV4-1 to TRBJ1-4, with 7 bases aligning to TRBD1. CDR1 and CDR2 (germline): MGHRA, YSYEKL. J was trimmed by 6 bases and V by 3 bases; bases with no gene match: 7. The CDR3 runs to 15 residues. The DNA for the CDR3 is TGCGCCAGCAGCCATACAGACAGGGAAGATGAAAAACTGTTTTTT. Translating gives CASSHTDREDEKLFF.

The DNA for the CDR3 is TGTGCCAGCACCGAAACTAGTGCGGCAGATACGCAGTATTTT. The encoded protein is CASTETSAADTQYF. This chain joins TRBV2 and TRBJ2-3; TRBD2 is a possible D gene (5 bases). This CDR3 region has 14 residues. V was pared by 7 bases and J by 4 bases, with 15 bases between. Germline V gene data show CDR1 as SNHLY and CDR2 as FYNNEI. Looking up the rest from reference TRBV2 and TRBJ2-3 gives the full variable domain: EPEVTQTPSHQVTQMGQEVILRCVPISNHLYFYWYRQILGQKVEFLVSFYNNEISEKSEIFDDQFSVERPDGSNFTLKIRSTKLEDSAMYFCASTETSAADTQYFGPGTRLTVL.

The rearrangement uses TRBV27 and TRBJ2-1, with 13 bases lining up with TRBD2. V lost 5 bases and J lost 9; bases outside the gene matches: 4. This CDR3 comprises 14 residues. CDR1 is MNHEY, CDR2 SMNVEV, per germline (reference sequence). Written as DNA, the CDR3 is TGTGCCAGCAGTATCGGACTAGCGGGAGTTGAGCAGTTCTTC. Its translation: CASSIGLAGVEQFF.